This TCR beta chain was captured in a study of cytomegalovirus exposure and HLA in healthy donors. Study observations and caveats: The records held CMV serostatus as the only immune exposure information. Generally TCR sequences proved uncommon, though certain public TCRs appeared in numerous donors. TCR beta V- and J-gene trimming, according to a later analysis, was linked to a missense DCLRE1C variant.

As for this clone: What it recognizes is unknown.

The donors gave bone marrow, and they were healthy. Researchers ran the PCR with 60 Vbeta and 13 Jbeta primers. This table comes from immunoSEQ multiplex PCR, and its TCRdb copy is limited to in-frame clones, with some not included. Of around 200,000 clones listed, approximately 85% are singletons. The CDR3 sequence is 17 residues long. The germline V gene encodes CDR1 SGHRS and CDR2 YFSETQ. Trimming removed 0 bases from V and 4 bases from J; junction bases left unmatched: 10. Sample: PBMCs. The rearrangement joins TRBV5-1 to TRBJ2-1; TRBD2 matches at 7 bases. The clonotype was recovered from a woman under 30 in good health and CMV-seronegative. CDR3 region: CASSLAISLAEYNEQFF. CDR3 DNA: TGCGCCAGCAGCTTGGCCATATCGCTAGCGGAATACAATGAGCAGTTCTTC.